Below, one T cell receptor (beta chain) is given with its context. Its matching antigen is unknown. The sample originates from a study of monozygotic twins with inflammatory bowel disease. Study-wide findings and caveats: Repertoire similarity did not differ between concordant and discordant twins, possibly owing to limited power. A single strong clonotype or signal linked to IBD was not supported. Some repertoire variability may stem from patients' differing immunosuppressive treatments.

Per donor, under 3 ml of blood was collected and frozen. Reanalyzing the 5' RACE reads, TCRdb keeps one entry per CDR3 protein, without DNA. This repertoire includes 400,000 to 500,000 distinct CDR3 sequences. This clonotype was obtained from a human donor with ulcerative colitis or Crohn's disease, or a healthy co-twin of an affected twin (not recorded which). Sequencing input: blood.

CDR3 residues: CASSHGTGASPLHF. The chain joins TRBV3-1 to TRBJ1-6; the D call of TRBD1 rests on TCRdb alone, since no DNA is present to check it. The CDR3 totals 14 residues. The germline V gene has CDR1 LGHDT and CDR2 YNNKEL (reference sequence).